This T cell receptor (delta chain) was sequenced during a study of gamma-delta T cells after stem cell transplantation (dated by TCRdb to 2016 to 2017). Turning to this clone: The antigen it recognizes is unknown. The junction differs from germline at one of its ends, possibly a read error.

Library preparation used RT-PCR. The listed sequencing device is Illumina MiSeq. TCRdb reran clone calling on the public reads with CATT; rows sharing one DNA sequence were then combined. For this sample the table gives about 11,000 delta-chain clones, of which approximately 37% were detected only once. Around 3% of the sample belongs to the ten largest clones. The germline V gene specifies GEAIGNYY as CDR1 and EKD as CDR2. There are 17 amino acids in the CDR3, from cysteine to phenylalanine inclusive. Kept here is only the CDR3 DNA, which spans 51 bases and is read in frame from base 1. Sequencing was carried out using gamma-delta T cells. This receptor was identified in a human donor. It is not recorded whose cells these are; they may come from a transplant donor. Rearrangement joined TRDV2 to TRDJ3; the central 7 bases match TRDD3. The DNA is as follows: TGTGCCTGTGACACCGCTGGGGGCTACTGGGACACCCGACATATGTTTTTC. This is translated as CACDTAGGYWDTRHMFF.